A selection of T cell receptor beta chains follows, all from one sample in a study of blood T cells in healthy people across ages. MiXCR, run by TCRdb on the 5' RACE reads, gives a single entry per CDR3 protein. The sample lists about 1.7 million distinct CDR3 sequences, 28% occurring once. The source material was blood. Source of these receptors: a woman aged 30 to 39 in good health. CDR3s include the opening cysteine and the closing phenylalanine or tryptophan. A D gene is named only where the DNA matches it firmly. Not every row has a clone size; where given, it reads once, few, many or a size class.

clone_size: few; d_call: NA; j_call: TRBJ1-1; v_call: TRBV5-1; cdr3_aa: CASSFNPGMNTEAFF; cdr3_nt: TGCGCCAGCAGCTTTAATCCGGGTATGAACACTGAAGCTTTCTTT
clone_size: few; d_call: TRBD2; j_call: TRBJ2-3; v_call: TRBV29-1; cdr3_aa: CSVVSQTSGSTDTQYF; cdr3_nt: TGCAGCGTTGTATCCCAGACTAGCGGTAGCACAGATACGCAGTATTTT
clone_size: many; d_call: NA; j_call: TRBJ2-7; v_call: TRBV20-1; cdr3_aa: CSAPPTNHSSYEQYF; cdr3_nt: TGCAGTGCTCCCCCCACCAATCACAGCTCCTACGAGCAGTACTTC
clone_size: many; d_call: NA; j_call: TRBJ2-7; v_call: TRBV7-9; cdr3_aa: CASSSTDRSISYEQYF; cdr3_nt: TGTGCCAGCAGCTCTACGGACAGATCAATCTCCTACGAGCAGTACTTC
clone_size: few; d_call: NA; j_call: TRBJ2-1; v_call: TRBV9; cdr3_aa: CASSVGPGTDNEQFF; cdr3_nt: TGTGCCAGCAGCGTGGGACCGGGAACCGACAATGAGCAGTTCTTC
clone_size: NA; d_call: NA; j_call: TRBJ2-1; v_call: TRBV10-2; cdr3_aa: CASSDVRLGGAEQFF; cdr3_nt: TGCGCCAGCAGTGACGTTAGACTAGGGGGGGCTGAGCAGTTCTTC
clone_size: once; d_call: TRBD1; j_call: TRBJ1-1; v_call: TRBV6-2/TRBV6-3; cdr3_aa: CASSYDRVDVAFF; cdr3_nt: TGTGCCAGCAGTTACGACAGGGTAGATGTGGCTTTCTTT
clone_size: NA; d_call: NA; j_call: TRBJ2-1; v_call: TRBV12-5; cdr3_aa: CASGPVGFYNEQFF; cdr3_nt: TGTGCTAGTGGTCCTGTAGGGTTCTACAATGAGCAGTTCTTC
clone_size: NA; d_call: NA; j_call: TRBJ2-7; v_call: TRBV12-3/TRBV12-4; cdr3_aa: CASSPAGGQGSYEQYF; cdr3_nt: TGTGCCAGCAGTCCGGCGGGGGGACAGGGATCCTACGAGCAGTACTTC
clone_size: few; d_call: TRBD2; j_call: TRBJ2-1; v_call: TRBV5-1; cdr3_aa: CASSWLAGFMNEQFF; cdr3_nt: TGCGCCAGCAGCTGGCTAGCGGGATTCATGAATGAGCAGTTCTTC
clone_size: NA; d_call: TRBD2; j_call: TRBJ2-5; v_call: TRBV4-1; cdr3_aa: CASSQLGVGGGNETQYF; cdr3_nt: TGCGCCAGCAGCCAATTGGGTGTGGGCGGGGGGAACGAGACCCAGTACTTC
clone_size: NA; d_call: NA; j_call: TRBJ1-1; v_call: TRBV19; cdr3_aa: CAGRTAYMNTEAFF; cdr3_nt: TGTGCCGGTAGGACAGCGTACATGAACACTGAAGCTTTCTTT
clone_size: many; d_call: TRBD2; j_call: TRBJ2-1; v_call: TRBV7-2; cdr3_aa: CASSPRTSGRSGNNEQFF; cdr3_nt: TGTGCCAGCAGCCCCCGGACTAGCGGGAGAAGTGGAAACAATGAGCAGTTCTTC
clone_size: few; d_call: NA; j_call: TRBJ1-2; v_call: TRBV6-2/TRBV6-3; cdr3_aa: CASSYSRDIPGYTF; cdr3_nt: TGTGCCAGCAGTTACTCAAGGGACATCCCTGGCTACACCTTC
clone_size: many; d_call: NA; j_call: TRBJ2-7; v_call: TRBV29-1; cdr3_aa: CSVGGFGSYEQYF; cdr3_nt: TGCAGCGTTGGGGGATTCGGCTCCTACGAGCAGTACTTC
clone_size: NA; d_call: NA; j_call: TRBJ2-3; v_call: TRBV12-3/TRBV12-4; cdr3_aa: CASKSKSDTQYF; cdr3_nt: TGTGCCAGTAAATCGAAATCAGATACGCAGTATTTT
clone_size: NA; d_call: NA; j_call: TRBJ2-1; v_call: TRBV11-2; cdr3_aa: CASSLAPGNYNEQFF; cdr3_nt: TGTGCCAGCAGCTTAGCCCCGGGAAACTACAATGAGCAGTTCTTC
clone_size: NA; d_call: NA; j_call: TRBJ1-1; v_call: TRBV27; cdr3_aa: CASSQDNFMNTEAFF; cdr3_nt: TGTGCCAGCAGTCAAGACAATTTCATGAACACTGAAGCTTTCTTT
clone_size: NA; d_call: TRBD1; j_call: TRBJ2-1; v_call: TRBV28; cdr3_aa: CASTLGGTGRNEQFF; cdr3_nt: TGTGCCAGCACCCTGGGGGGGACAGGGCGCAATGAGCAGTTCTTC
clone_size: few; d_call: NA; j_call: TRBJ1-5; v_call: TRBV28; cdr3_aa: CASRRTDSNQPQHF; cdr3_nt: TGTGCCAGCAGACGGACGGATAGCAATCAGCCCCAGCATTTT
clone_size: NA; d_call: NA; j_call: TRBJ1-1; v_call: TRBV11-3; cdr3_aa: CASSRDLTEAFF; cdr3_nt: TGTGCCAGCAGCCGGGATCTCACTGAAGCTTTCTTT
clone_size: few; d_call: TRBD1; j_call: TRBJ2-7; v_call: TRBV20-1; cdr3_aa: CSARWNRGSYEQYF; cdr3_nt: TGCAGTGCTAGGTGGAACAGGGGCTCCTACGAGCAGTACTTC
clone_size: many; d_call: TRBD1; j_call: TRBJ2-5; v_call: TRBV7-9; cdr3_aa: CASSPGQGVETQYF; cdr3_nt: TGTGCCAGCAGCCCGGGACAGGGGGTAGAGACCCAGTACTTC
clone_size: once; d_call: NA; j_call: TRBJ2-1; v_call: TRBV5-1; cdr3_aa: CASSERASMSEQFF; cdr3_nt: TGCGCCAGCTCGGAAAGGGCAAGTATGTCCGAGCAGTTCTTC
clone_size: NA; d_call: NA; j_call: TRBJ1-1; v_call: TRBV5-1; cdr3_aa: CASSSDSEAFF; cdr3_nt: TGCGCCAGCAGCTCGGACTCTGAAGCTTTCTTT
clone_size: NA; d_call: NA; j_call: TRBJ2-7; v_call: TRBV10-3; cdr3_aa: CAISPGASYEQYF; cdr3_nt: TGTGCCATCAGTCCCGGGGCCTCCTACGAGCAGTACTTC
clone_size: many; d_call: TRBD2; j_call: TRBJ2-7; v_call: TRBV20-1; cdr3_aa: CSARDPSGRFYEQYF; cdr3_nt: TGCAGTGCTAGAGATCCTAGCGGGAGATTTTACGAGCAGTACTTC
clone_size: many; d_call: NA; j_call: TRBJ2-3; v_call: TRBV7-2; cdr3_aa: CASSALSTDTQYF; cdr3_nt: TGTGCCAGCAGCGCCTTGAGCACAGATACGCAGTATTTT
clone_size: many; d_call: NA; j_call: TRBJ2-5; v_call: TRBV29-1; cdr3_aa: CSVNREETQYF; cdr3_nt: TGCAGCGTTAACAGGGAAGAGACCCAGTACTTC